This passage covers 5 T cell receptor beta chains from one sample sequenced in a study of cytomegalovirus exposure and HLA in healthy donors. The study ran its PCR with 60 Vbeta and 13 Jbeta primers. TCRdb's copy holds only in-frame clones and misses some; the assay was immunoSEQ multiplex PCR. The sample yields nearly 200,000 clones, 75% to 90% seen once. The sample comprised PBMCs. The source is a woman aged 45-65 years in good health and CMV-seropositive.

There are a few counts of this clone. The V call is TRBV6-1, the J call TRBJ2-2; TRBD1 matches at 8 bases. V was clipped by 5 bases and J by 3 bases; unmatched bases: 5. The CDR3 totals 15 residues. Germline V lookup: CDR1 MNHNS, CDR2 SASEGT. In DNA, the CDR3 is TGTGCCAGCAGTAAGGACAGGGTGTACACCGGGGAGCTGTTTTTT. This codes for CASSKDRVYTGELFF.

This clone has more than one count but fewer than ten. V gene TRBV10-3 combines with J gene TRBJ2-7; 13 bases agree with TRBD2. CDR3 size: 14 residues. The ends lost 4 bases at V and 6 bases at J; junction bases unmatched: 3. Germline assignment: CDR1 ENHRY and CDR2 SYGVKD. CDR3 residues: CAISGTSGGFEQYF. DNA for the CDR3: TGTGCCATCAGTGGGACTAGCGGGGGATTCGAGCAGTACTTC.

The chain joins TRBV28 to TRBJ2-1; 10 nucleotides line up with TRBD2. This CDR3 contains 13 residues. Trimming at V came to 2 bases and at J to 15 bases, leaving 7 bases not matched to a gene. Germline V gives CDR1 MDHEN, CDR2 SYDVKM. In DNA form, the CDR3 reads TGTGCCAGCAGTTTAAGGCTAGCGGGAGAGGGGTTCTTC. Amino acid sequence: CASSLRLAGEGFF. The entire variable domain, with the rest obtained from reference TRBV28 and TRBJ2-1, is as follows: DVKVTQSSRYLVKRTGEKVFLECVQDMDHENMFWYRQDPGLGLRLIYFSYDVKMKEKGDIPEGYSVSREKKERFSLILESASTNQTSMYLCASSLRLAGEGFFGPGTRLTVL.

This chain connects TRBV28 to TRBJ1-1; the D gene is possibly TRBD1 (5 bases). The V and J ends lost 1 base and 6 bases respectively, with 24 bases between them. In germline, CDR1 is MDHEN, CDR2 SYDVKM. The CDR3 contains 18 residues. CDR3: CASSLSGDGHLLLPEAFF. The DNA of the CDR3 is TGTGCCAGCAGTTTATCGGGAGACGGACACTTGTTATTGCCTGAAGCTTTCTTT.

This clone was seen many times. This chain links TRBV2 with TRBJ2-7, with no clear D. The V gene's germline CDR1 is SNHLY and CDR2 FYNNEI. The CDR3 is 13 residues long. Trimming removed 4 bases at V and 3 bases at J, with 10 bases between. This CDR3 reads CASSAGFYYEQYF. The CDR3 DNA is TGTGCCAGCAGTGCCGGGTTCTACTACGAGCAGTACTTC.